This passage covers 26 T cell receptor beta chains from one sample sequenced in a study of blood T cell repertoires in COVID-19. The method was immunoSEQ multiplex PCR; TCRdb's version includes in-frame clones alone and lacks a portion of them. The table has 65,000 to 70,000 clones, about 86% seen once. The sample consisted of peripheral blood. The receptors stem from a woman aged 55-69 years with acute or convalescent COVID-19.

This clone was counted once. This sequence joins TRBV20-1 and TRBJ2-7; TRBD2 matches 13 bases. The CDR3 is 14 residues long. In germline, CDR1 is DFQATT, CDR2 SNEGSKA (reference sequence). V trimming: 3 bases; J trimming: 4 bases; junction bases outside the gene matches: 3. CDR3 coding DNA: TGCAGTGCTAGTAGACTAGCGGGGGGTTACGAGCAGTACTTC. It specifies CSASRLAGGYEQYF.

The rearrangement joins TRBV6-5 to TRBJ1-5, with D tentatively TRBD1 (5 bases). The CDR3 is made up of 13 amino acids. The germline gives CDR1 MNHEY, CDR2 SVGAGI. Trimming removed 10 bases from V and 7 bases from J, with 17 bases in between. CDR3 coding DNA: TGTGCCACCTCGGGGGGGAGGGGACAGCCCCAGCATTTT. Protein sequence: CATSGGRGQPQHF.

The rearrangement links TRBV7-7 to TRBJ2-7; 7 positions agree with TRBD1. The CDR3 spans 14 residues. The V gene's germline CDR1 is SSHAT and CDR2 FNYEAQ (reference sequence). The V and J ends lost 5 bases and 0 bases, in that order; junction bases with no gene match: 4. CDR3 coding DNA: TGTGCCAGCAGCCTGGACAGGAGCTCCTACGAGCAGTACTTC. It specifies CASSLDRSSYEQYF.

The chain combines TRBV2 with TRBJ1-2; 10 bases are a match to TRBD1. Germline V CDR1 and CDR2: SNHLY, FYNNEI. The CDR3 extends over 15 amino acids. V lost 2 bases and J lost 8; bases outside the gene matches: 8. In DNA, the CDR3 is TGTGCCAGCAGTGAATGGACAGGGGGGGTGAGCGGCTACACCTTC. Its translation: CASSEWTGGVSGYTF.

J is TRBJ2-2 and V is TRBV5-1, with 9 bases lining up with TRBD1. CDR1 and CDR2 (germline): SGHRS, YFSETQ. CDR3 length: 15 amino acids. V was clipped by 3 bases and J by 5 bases; unmatched bases: 5. The CDR3 loop reads CASSSGQGRTGELFF. In DNA form, the CDR3 reads TGCGCCAGCAGCTCCGGACAGGGGAGGACCGGGGAGCTGTTTTTT.

The table lists this clone with a few counts. The chain employs TRBV29-1 and TRBJ1-2, with unresolved D. Trimming cost V 5 bases and J 2 bases, with 9 bases left between them. Per germline, CDR1 SQVTM and CDR2 ANQGSEA. There are 12 residues in the CDR3. CDR3 loop: CSVSGGNYGYTF. CDR3 DNA sequence: TGCAGCGTTTCAGGCGGGAACTATGGCTACACCTTC.

CDR3 sequence reads: CASSLTGQNNEKLFF. CDR3 DNA sequence: TGCGCCAGCAGCTTGACAGGGCAGAATAATGAAAAACTGTTTTTT. J is TRBJ1-4 and V is TRBV5-1; perhaps TRBD1 as D (6 bases). The V end lost 1 base, the J end lost 4 bases, and 11 bases lay between the germline ends. This CDR3 comprises 15 residues. The V gene's germline CDR1 is SGHRS and CDR2 YFSETQ.

V is TRBV5-4 and J is TRBJ1-1, with a possible D match to TRBD1 (5 bases). This CDR3 has 13 amino acids. Per the germline V gene, CDR1 is SGHNT and CDR2 is YYREEE (reference sequence). The V and J ends lost 4 bases and 2 bases respectively, with 9 bases between them. The CDR3 region is CASSVTVNTEAFF. CDR3 DNA sequence: TGTGCCAGCAGCGTGACAGTAAACACTGAAGCTTTCTTT.

The chain links TRBV5-1 to TRBJ2-2; no clear D gene. This CDR3 contains 15 residues. The V gene's germline CDR1 is SGHRS and CDR2 YFSETQ. V was shortened by 1 base and J by 0 bases, with 7 bases between the two germline ends. DNA for the CDR3: TGCGCCAGCAGCTTGCGGCGGTCGAACACCGGGGAGCTGTTTTTT. Amino acid sequence: CASSLRRSNTGELFF.

This clone was seen a single time. The chain combines TRBV6-4 with TRBJ2-3; 7 bases fit TRBD2. The CDR3 covers 14 residues. CDR1 is MRHNA, CDR2 SNTAGT, per germline. The ends lost 5 bases at V and 5 bases at J; junction bases unmatched: 7. In DNA, the CDR3 is TGTGCCAGCAGTCCGAGCGGGGAGCTAGATACGCAGTATTTT. Translating it yields CASSPSGELDTQYF.

The gene calls are TRBV7-9 and TRBJ1-1, with 8 bases lining up with TRBD1. The CDR3 extends over 14 amino acids. From germline, CDR1 is SEHNR and CDR2 FQNEAQ (reference sequence). With 5 bases clipped from V and 3 bases from J, the junction kept 5 bases outside the gene matches. CDR3 sequence reads: CASSKPGGYTEAFF. CDR3 DNA sequence: TGTGCCAGCAGCAAACCAGGGGGCTACACTGAAGCTTTCTTT.

This chain links TRBV15 with TRBJ1-6; 8 bases map to TRBD1. Per germline, CDR1 LNHNV and CDR2 YYDKDF (reference sequence). V trimming: 0 bases; J trimming: 10 bases; junction bases outside the gene matches: 5. This CDR3 comprises 15 residues. The CDR3 nucleotides are TGTGCCACCAGCAGAGAGGACAGGGATCAATCACCCCTCCACTTT. This codes for CATSREDRDQSPLHF.

This chain uses TRBV6-1 with TRBJ2-7; D may be TRBD1 (5 bases). V shed 1 base and J shed 2 bases, with 9 bases lying between them. CDR3 size: 14 residues. Germline V CDR1 and CDR2: MNHNS, SASEGT. The CDR3 DNA is TGTGCCAGCAGTGAAGGGGGCACCACCTACGAGCAGTACTTC. Protein product: CASSEGGTTYEQYF.

The chain carries TRBV19 and TRBJ1-2, with D perhaps matching TRBD1 (6 bases). The CDR3 spans 16 residues. V was pared by 5 bases and J by 5 bases, with 21 bases between. Germline loops: CDR1 LNHDA, CDR2 SQIVND (reference sequence). The CDR3 sequence is CASSLQTGTTNYGYTF. CDR3 coding DNA: TGTGCCAGTAGTCTCCAAACCGGGACAACGAATTATGGCTACACCTTC.

This chain links TRBV2 with TRBJ2-7; 7 nucleotides align to TRBD2. The CDR3 extends over 13 amino acids. V was clipped by 7 bases and J by 0 bases; unmatched bases: 3. The germline V gene encodes CDR1 SNHLY and CDR2 FYNNEI. The CDR3 region is CASMGGSSYEQYF. CDR3 coding DNA: TGTGCCAGCATGGGGGGGAGCTCCTACGAGCAGTACTTC.

The gene calls are TRBV6-5 and TRBJ1-1, with D perhaps matching TRBD1 (5 bases). Germline V CDR1 and CDR2: MNHEY, SVGAGI. This CDR3 is 13 amino acids long. The V end lost 6 bases, the J end lost 1 base, and 9 bases lay between the germline ends. CDR3 region: CASRGEGNTEAFF. In nucleotides, the CDR3 is TGTGCCAGCAGAGGGGAGGGGAACACTGAAGCTTTCTTT.

The chain recombines TRBV9 with TRBJ2-1, with TRBD2 identical over 10 bases. The trim removed 0 bases at V and 7 bases at J, leaving 7 bases unmatched. The CDR3 has 16 residues. The V gene's germline CDR1 is SGDLS and CDR2 YYNGEE. CDR3 protein: CASSVDPAGGQNEQFF. In DNA form, the CDR3 reads TGTGCCAGCAGCGTAGATCCAGCGGGGGGGCAAAATGAGCAGTTCTTC.

This sequence joins TRBV5-1 and TRBJ1-2; 9 bases agree with TRBD1. J lost 5 bases, V lost 3 bases, and 11 bases had no gene match. The germline V gene has CDR1 SGHRS and CDR2 YFSETQ. The CDR3 spans 16 residues. The CDR3 bases are TGCGCCAGCAGCTCTTCCGGGACAGGGCTACGGTATGGCTACACCTTC. Amino acid sequence: CASSSSGTGLRYGYTF.

This clone was observed a single time. The chain uses TRBV4-2 and TRBJ1-5, with D uncertain. The V end lost 0 bases, the J end lost 11 bases, and 14 bases lay between the germline ends. Germline V gives CDR1 LGHNA, CDR2 YNFKEQ. The CDR3 runs to 14 residues. The CDR3, as DNA: TGTGCCAGCAGCCAAGATAGCATGGTTGTGGCCCAGCATTTT. It codes for CASSQDSMVVAQHF.

This clone was seen only a few times. The J gene is TRBJ2-1, the V gene TRBV9, with 7 bases that match TRBD2. Unmatched junction bases numbered 9, after V lost 0 bases and J lost 6 bases. The CDR3 covers 16 residues. Looked up from germline, CDR1 is SGDLS and CDR2 is YYNGEE. The CDR3 DNA follows: TGTGCCAGCAGCGTAGTAGGAGCGGGGCAACCCAATGAGCAGTTCTTC. As protein: CASSVVGAGQPNEQFF. The full variable domain, in which reference TRBV9 and TRBJ2-1 provide the parts outside the CDR3, is DSGVTQTPKHLITATGQRVTLRCSPRSGDLSVYWYQQSLDQGLQFLIQYYNGEERAKGNILERFSAQQFPDLHSELNLSSLELGDSALYFCASSVVGAGQPNEQFFGPGTRLTVL.

The CDR3, as DNA: TGTGCCAGCAGCTTAAAGCCAGGGACACCCTATGGCTACACCTTC. Translated: CASSLKPGTPYGYTF. This chain connects TRBV7-3 to TRBJ1-2, with a weak D call TRBD1 (6 bases). Germline values: CDR1 SGHTA, CDR2 FQGTGA. V gave up 1 base and J gave up 4 bases, with 13 bases separating them. The CDR3 is 15 amino acids.

This chain links TRBV10-3 with TRBJ1-2, with 9 bases lining up with TRBD1. V dropped 10 bases and J dropped 0; count of bases not matched to a gene: 3. This CDR3 is 13 amino acids long. Germline CDR1 and CDR2: ENHRY and SYGVKD. CDR3 sequence reads: CATGTGSNYGYTF. Written as DNA, the CDR3 is TGTGCCACCGGGACAGGGTCTAACTATGGCTACACCTTC.

The genes are TRBV2 and TRBJ1-4; TRBD1 aligns across 9 bases. The germline gives CDR1 SNHLY, CDR2 FYNNEI. V gave up 6 bases and J gave up 0 bases; unmatched junction bases: 8. This CDR3 spans 17 amino acids. The CDR3 protein is CASRNRRQGATNEKLFF. The CDR3 DNA reads TGTGCCAGCAGAAACAGGAGACAGGGGGCAACTAATGAAAAACTGTTTTTT.

V usage is TRBV3-1 (or the pseudogene TRBV3-2) and J usage is TRBJ1-2; D might be TRBD1 (5 bases). Germline loops: CDR1 LGHDT, CDR2 YNNKEL (reference sequence). This CDR3 comprises 15 residues. Trimming cost V 0 bases and J 7 bases, with 15 bases left between them. CDR3 in DNA: TGTGCCAGCAGCCAAGAGACATCAAGGGGTGCTGGCTACACCTTC. The encoded protein is CASSQETSRGAGYTF.

This clone was detected only once. Written as DNA, the CDR3 is TGTGCCAGCAGTTACAGGGATCCACCCCTCCACTTT. Translation: CASSYRDPPLHF. The V gene is TRBV12-3 or TRBV12-4, the J gene TRBJ1-6; tentative D call: TRBD1 (6 bases). Trimming pared 4 bases from V and 11 bases from J, leaving 9 bases between. This CDR3 is 12 amino acids long.

This chain uses TRBV29-1 with TRBJ1-2, with 7 nucleotides matching TRBD1. Germline CDR1 is SQVTM and CDR2 is ANQGSEA. V shed 7 bases, J shed 2 bases, and the junction held 7 bases outside the gene matches. The CDR3 has 13 residues. CDR3 amino acids: CSGDRVGNYGYTF. CDR3 DNA: TGCAGCGGCGACAGGGTTGGGAACTATGGCTACACCTTC.